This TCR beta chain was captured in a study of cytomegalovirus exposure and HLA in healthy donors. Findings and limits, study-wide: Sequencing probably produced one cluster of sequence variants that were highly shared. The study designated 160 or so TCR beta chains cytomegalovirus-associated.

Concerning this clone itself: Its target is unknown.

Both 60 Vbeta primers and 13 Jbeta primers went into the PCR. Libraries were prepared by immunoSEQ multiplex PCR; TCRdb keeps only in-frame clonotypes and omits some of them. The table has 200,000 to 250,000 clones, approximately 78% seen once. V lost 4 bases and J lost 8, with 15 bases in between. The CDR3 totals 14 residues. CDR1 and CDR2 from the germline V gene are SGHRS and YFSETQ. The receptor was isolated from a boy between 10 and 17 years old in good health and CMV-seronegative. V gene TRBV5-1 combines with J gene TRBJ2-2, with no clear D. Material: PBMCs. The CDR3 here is CASSDTAFPGELFF. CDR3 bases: TGCGCCAGCAGCGATACAGCTTTTCCAGGGGAGCTGTTTTTT.